This entry concerns a single TCR beta chain. The antigen is undetermined. This specimen comes from a study of shared clonotypes between healthy human individuals. Germline CDR1 is KGHSH and CDR2 is LQKENI. Unmatched junction bases numbered 5, after V lost 0 bases and J lost 1 base. The CDR3 is 17 amino acids. Study-wide results and limits: Memory subsets generally showed smaller estimated richness than naive subsets did.

How the authors handled the data: Sequence data from immunoSEQ were junction-only and lacked quality scores; consequently, filtering differed. Profiled with immunoSEQ multiplex PCR; TCRdb holds only in-frame clones, not every one. Clone size and V and J calls were adopted from that table, with D and trimming inferred from the DNA. The sample records roughly 1.5 million clones, 95% to 99% being singletons. Donors were healthy HIV-negative adults without recent acute infections or vaccinations. The rearrangement links TRBV18 to TRBJ2-2; 7 bases agree with TRBD2. The TCR originated in a man aged 25 to 45 in good health. Sample: naive CD4+ T cells sorted from blood. Subset specified: CD45RA+ positively selected. CDR3 nucleotide sequence: TGTGCCAGCTCACCACCGGCGGGAGCGGGGAACACCGGGGAGCTGTTTTTT. Residues: CASSPPAGAGNTGELFF.